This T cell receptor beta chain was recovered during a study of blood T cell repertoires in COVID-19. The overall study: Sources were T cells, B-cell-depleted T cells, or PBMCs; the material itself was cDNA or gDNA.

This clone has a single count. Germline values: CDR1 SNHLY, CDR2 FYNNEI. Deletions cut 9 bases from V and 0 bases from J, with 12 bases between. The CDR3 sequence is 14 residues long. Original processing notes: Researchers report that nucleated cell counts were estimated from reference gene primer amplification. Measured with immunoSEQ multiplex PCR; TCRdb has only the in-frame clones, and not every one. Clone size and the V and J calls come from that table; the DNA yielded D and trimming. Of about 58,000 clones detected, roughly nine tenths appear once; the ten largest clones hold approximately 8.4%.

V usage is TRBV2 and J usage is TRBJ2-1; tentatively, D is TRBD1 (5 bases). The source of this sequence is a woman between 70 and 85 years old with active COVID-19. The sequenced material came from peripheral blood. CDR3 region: CARGSGRSYNEQFF. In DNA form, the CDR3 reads TGTGCCAGGGGATCAGGGCGCTCCTACAATGAGCAGTTCTTC.